These 3 T cell receptor beta chains came from one sample sequenced in a study of T-cell reconstitution after alpha-beta-depleted transplantation in children. Unique molecular identifiers featured in how the TCRbeta library was prepared. TCRdb passed the PCR reads through MiXCR, listing each CDR3 protein once. This table has about 420,000 distinct CDR3 sequences, roughly 16% appearing once. The specimen was PBMCs, mostly from graft donor cells, collected 360 days after TCRalphabeta/CD19-depleted stem cell transplant. The receptors here all came from a boy under two years old who had a stem cell transplant for Wiskott-Aldrich syndrome, so the T cells may come from the graft donor.

This clonotype was picked up a small number of times. This rearrangement joins TRBV6-2 or TRBV6-3 to TRBJ2-7; 9 nucleotides line up with TRBD2. CDR3 length equals 16 residues. V lost 6 bases to trimming and J lost 3 bases; unmatched junction nucleotides: 12. Looked up from germline, CDR1 is MNHEY and CDR2 is SVGEGT. The CDR3 DNA reads as TGTGCCAGCAGGACGAGCAGCGGGAGGAGCTTCTACGAGCAGTACTTC. It codes for CASRTSSGRSFYEQYF.

There are many counts of this clonotype. J is TRBJ2-1 and V is TRBV5-5, with D maybe TRBD2 (6 bases). The ends were cut back, 4 bases at V and 8 bases at J, with 16 bases in the middle. The CDR3 is 14 residues long. Germline V gene lookup returns CDR1 SGHKS and CDR2 YYEKEE (reference sequence). The CDR3, as DNA: TGTGCCAGCAGCGCCTCGACTAGGCGGGATGAGCAGTTCTTC. Amino acid sequence: CASSASTRRDEQFF.

The chain employs TRBV7-8 and TRBJ2-7, with 12 bases identical to TRBD2. The V gene end was trimmed by 6 bases and the J gene end by 4 bases; junction bases not matched to a gene: 10. This CDR3 comprises 16 residues. Per the germline V gene, CDR1 is SGHVS and CDR2 is FQNEAQ. The CDR3 nucleotides read TGTGCCAGCAGTCACGGGAGGGGACTAGCGGGTTACGAGCAGTACTTC. It translates to CASSHGRGLAGYEQYF. The variable domain in full, with the rest retrieved from reference TRBV7-8 and TRBJ2-7, is GAGVSQSPRYKVAKRGQDVALRCDPISGHVSLFWYQQALGQGPEFLTYFQNEAQLDKSGLPSDRFFAERPEGSVSTLKIQRTQQEDSAVYLCASSHGRGLAGYEQYFGPGTRLTVT.